This record looks at one T cell receptor beta chain sequence and its context. The antigen is not known. This entry belongs to a study of T cells expressing NK-cell markers. Germline V gene sequence: CDR1 MNHNS, CDR2 SASEGT. The CDR3 is 13 residues long. Broader study findings: In a group of 5 or 6 donors, dominant NKG2C+ clonotypes represented 1.0-7.0% of CD8+ T cells. The CD3+CD56-NKG2C+ fraction of a few donors was likewise dominated by these clonotypes.

TCRdb reprocessed the 5' RACE reads and reports one entry per CDR3 protein, with no DNA. This sample's table reports over 150,000 distinct CDR3 sequences. The chain recombines TRBV6-1 with TRBJ2-7; TCRdb indicates TRBD1, and absent DNA this call remains unverified. The receptor's source is a man aged 18 to 69 in good health. The sequenced material came from blood T cells: a sorted CD56 or NKG2C T cell subset, CD4+ or CD8+ T cells, or bulk PBMC T cells (not recorded which). This CDR3 reads CASSIGDSSEQYF.